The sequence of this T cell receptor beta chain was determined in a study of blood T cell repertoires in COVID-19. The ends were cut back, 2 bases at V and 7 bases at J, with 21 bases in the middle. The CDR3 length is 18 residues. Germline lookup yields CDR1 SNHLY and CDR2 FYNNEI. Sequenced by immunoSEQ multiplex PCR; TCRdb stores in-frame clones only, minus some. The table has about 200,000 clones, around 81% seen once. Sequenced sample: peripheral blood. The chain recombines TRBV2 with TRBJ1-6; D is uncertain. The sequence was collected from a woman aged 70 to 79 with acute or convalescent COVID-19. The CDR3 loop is CASSEFLPSAGENSPLHF. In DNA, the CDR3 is TGTGCCAGCAGTGAATTTCTCCCTTCGGCAGGTGAAAATTCACCCCTCCACTTT. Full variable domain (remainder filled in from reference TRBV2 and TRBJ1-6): EPEVTQTPSHQVTQMGQEVILRCVPISNHLYFYWYRQILGQKVEFLVSFYNNEISEKSEIFDDQFSVERPDGSNFTLKIRSTKLEDSAMYFCASSEFLPSAGENSPLHFGNGTRLTVT.